This T cell receptor beta chain was captured by sequencing in a study of blood T cell repertoires in COVID-19. The wider study: Material from acute and convalescent COVID-19 was sourced from the United States, Italy and Spain. In each case, the material was cDNA or gDNA derived from T cells, B-cell-depleted T cells, or PBMCs.

Authors' methods: Reference gene primer amplification gave nucleated cell count estimates. Clones were read by immunoSEQ multiplex PCR, and TCRdb kept only the in-frame ones, dropping some. That table gives V, J and clone size, and the DNA gave D and trimming. The sample has 95,000 to 100,000 clones, roughly nine tenths seen once. V trimming: 4 bases; J trimming: 4 bases; junction bases outside the gene matches: 2. This CDR3 region has 14 residues. CDR1 and CDR2 from the germline V gene are WNHNN and SYGVQD (reference sequence). The chain employs TRBV10-1 and TRBJ1-5, with 9 bases identical to TRBD1. Sequencing used peripheral blood. The TCR comes from a man aged 45-65 years with acute or convalescent COVID-19. The CDR3: CASSVGTGNQPQHF. CDR3 nucleotide sequence: TGCGCCAGCAGTGTGGGGACAGGGAATCAGCCCCAGCATTTT.